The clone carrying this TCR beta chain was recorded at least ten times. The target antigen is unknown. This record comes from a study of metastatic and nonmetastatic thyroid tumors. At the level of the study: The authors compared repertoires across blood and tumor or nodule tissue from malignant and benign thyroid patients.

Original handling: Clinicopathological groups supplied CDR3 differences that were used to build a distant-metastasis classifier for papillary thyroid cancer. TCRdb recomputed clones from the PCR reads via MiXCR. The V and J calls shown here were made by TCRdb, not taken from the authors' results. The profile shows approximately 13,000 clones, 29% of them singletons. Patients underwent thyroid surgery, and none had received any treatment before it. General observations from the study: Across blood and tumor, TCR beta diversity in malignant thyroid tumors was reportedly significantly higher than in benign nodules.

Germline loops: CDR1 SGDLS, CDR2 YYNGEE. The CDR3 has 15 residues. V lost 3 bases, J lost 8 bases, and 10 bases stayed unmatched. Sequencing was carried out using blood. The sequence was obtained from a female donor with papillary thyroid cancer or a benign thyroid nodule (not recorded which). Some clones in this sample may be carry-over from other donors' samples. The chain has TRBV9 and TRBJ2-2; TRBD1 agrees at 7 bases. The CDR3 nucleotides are TGTGCCAGCAGCGAGAACGACAGGGCGAGTGGGGAGCTGTTTTTT. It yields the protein CASSENDRASGELFF. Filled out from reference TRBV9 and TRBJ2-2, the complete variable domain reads DSGVTQTPKHLITATGQRVTLRCSPRSGDLSVYWYQQSLDQGLQFLIQYYNGEERAKGNILERFSAQQFPDLHSELNLSSLELGDSALYFCASSENDRASGELFFGEGSRLTVL.